The 10 T cell receptor beta chains below come from one sample, sequenced in a study of beta chain features in type 1 diabetes. cDNA synthesis used the whole RNA isolate, giving expressed TCRB sequences. The table came from immunoSEQ multiplex PCR; TCRdb's copy has only in-frame clones and leaves some out. The sample lists approximately 470,000 clones; 25% to 35% were seen once. The specimen was naive CD4+ T cells from blood. Source of these receptors: a man aged 18-30 years in good health.

This sequence joins TRBV10-3 and TRBJ2-3; 11 bases are shared with TRBD2. Germline CDR1 reads ENHRY; CDR2 reads SYGVKD. CDR3 length equals 17 residues. The V segment lost 2 bases and the J segment 1 base; nucleotides outside the gene matches: 5. CDR3 in amino acids: CAISEPSGRSGTDTQYF. The CDR3 DNA follows: TGTGCCATCAGTGAGCCTAGCGGGAGGTCTGGCACAGATACGCAGTATTTT.

The sample holds a few counts of this clone. The gene calls are TRBV14 and TRBJ1-2; perhaps TRBD1 as D (5 bases). The germline gives CDR1 SGHDN, CDR2 FVKESK. CDR3 length: 12 residues. V was cut by 4 bases and J by 14 bases, with 17 bases left in between. CDR3: CASSPVPGLSTF. The CDR3 DNA reads as TGTGCCAGCAGCCCCGTACCGGGACTTTCAACCTTC.

The CDR3 DNA is TGTGCCTGGAGTCCGGGACAGTCTCTAACTGGGGCCAACGTCCTGACTTTC. Its translation is CAWSPGQSLTGANVLTF. J is TRBJ2-6 and V is TRBV30, with 7 bases identical to TRBD1. The length of the CDR3 is 17 residues. V was pared by 2 bases and J by 2 bases, with 9 bases of the junction left unmatched. The germline V gene has CDR1 GTSNPN and CDR2 SVGIG (reference sequence).

Concerning this clone itself: This clone may be a read error of a much larger clone one base away. The chain couples TRBV5-1 to TRBJ2-3; D gene unclear. Trimming removed 4 bases from V and 2 bases from J, with 2 bases in between. The CDR3 contains 11 residues. Germline-derived CDR1 and CDR2 are SGHRS and YFSETQ. The CDR3 loop reads CASSHTDTQYF. The CDR3, as DNA: TGCGCCAGCAGCCACACAGATACGCAGTATTTT.

This clone showed up just a few times. The V call is TRBV10-3, the J call TRBJ2-7; 8 nucleotides match TRBD2. V was clipped by 4 bases and J by 6 bases; unmatched bases: 11. Germline V gene data show CDR1 as ENHRY and CDR2 as SYGVKD. The CDR3 is made up of 15 amino acids. The CDR3 DNA is TGTGCCATCAGTGGCGGGGCTAGCGGGCCACGCGAGCAGTACTTC. Its translation is CAISGGASGPREQYF.

The chain combines TRBV27 with TRBJ2-1, with 14 bases aligning to TRBD2. The CDR3 has 16 residues. The J segment lost 8 bases and the V segment lost 5 bases, leaving 8 bases of the junction unmatched. Per the germline V gene, CDR1 is MNHEY and CDR2 is SMNVEV (reference sequence). CDR3 nucleotides: TGTGCCAGCAGTCTCGGACTAGCGGGAGGCATGGATGAGCAGTTCTTC. This codes for CASSLGLAGGMDEQFF.

The rearrangement links TRBV7-2 to TRBJ2-7; perhaps TRBD1 as D (5 bases). V was trimmed by 2 bases and J by 1 base, leaving 12 bases between them. The CDR3 sequence is 15 residues long. Per germline, CDR1 SGHTA and CDR2 FQGNSA. For the CDR3, the DNA is TGTGCCAGCAGCTTACAGGGTGGTGGGTCCTACGAGCAGTACTTC. Its protein is CASSLQGGGSYEQYF.

The V and J genes are TRBV9 and TRBJ2-1; TRBD1 matches 9 bases. The V gene end was trimmed by 2 bases and the J gene end by 6 bases; junction bases not matched to a gene: 3. CDR3 length equals 14 residues. Germline CDR1 and CDR2: SGDLS and YYNGEE. CDR3 nucleotide sequence: TGTGCCAGCAGCGTTCGGACAGGGGTCAATGAGCAGTTCTTC. This translates into CASSVRTGVNEQFF.

The chain carries TRBV9 and TRBJ2-1; the match to TRBD2 covers 14 bases. Germline trimming cut 0 bases from V and 10 bases from J; bases unmatched to any gene: 6. CDR1 and CDR2 from the germline V gene are SGDLS and YYNGEE. The length of the CDR3 is 16 residues. CDR3 bases: TGTGCCAGCAGCGTAGCGGGGACTAGCGGGAGAGGCGAGCAGTTCTTC. Residues: CASSVAGTSGRGEQFF.

This clone came up a few times. The genes are TRBV27 and TRBJ2-1, with 12 bases lining up with TRBD2. The CDR3 has 15 amino acids. Germline CDR1 is MNHEY and CDR2 is SMNVEV (reference sequence). V was pared by 4 bases and J by 8 bases, with 6 bases of the junction left unmatched. The CDR3 reads CASSSRLAGAHEQFF. CDR3 nucleotides: TGTGCCAGCAGTTCTCGACTAGCGGGAGCCCATGAGCAGTTCTTC.